One TCR beta chain is described in this entry. The antigen is unknown. Profiled with immunoSEQ multiplex PCR; TCRdb holds only in-frame clones, not every one. The sample records about 61,000 clones, roughly nine tenths being singletons. The ends were cut back, 2 bases at V and 5 bases at J, with 13 bases in the middle. CDR3 length: 14 residues. CDR1 and CDR2 (germline): MNHNS, SASEGT. The sample is drawn from a study of OX40 agonist ivuxolimab in advanced cancers. Study details: Intravenous ivuxolimab at 0.01 to 10 mg/kg was given to patients every 2 weeks. Broader study findings: The study found that CD8+ T cells averaged more expanded clones than CD4+. Nonresponders included some who also had low normalized T-cell clonal expansion.

The chain is built from TRBV6-1 and TRBJ2-7; perhaps TRBD1 as D (6 bases). This clonotype was sampled from an adult with an advanced solid tumor such as melanoma, head and neck, liver or kidney cancer. The specimen was CD4+ or CD8+ T cells sorted from blood, collected in a trial of the OX40 agonist ivuxolimab. As DNA, the CDR3 is TGTGCCAGCAGTGAACCACAGGGAAGCCACGAGCAGTACTTC. It is translated as CASSEPQGSHEQYF.